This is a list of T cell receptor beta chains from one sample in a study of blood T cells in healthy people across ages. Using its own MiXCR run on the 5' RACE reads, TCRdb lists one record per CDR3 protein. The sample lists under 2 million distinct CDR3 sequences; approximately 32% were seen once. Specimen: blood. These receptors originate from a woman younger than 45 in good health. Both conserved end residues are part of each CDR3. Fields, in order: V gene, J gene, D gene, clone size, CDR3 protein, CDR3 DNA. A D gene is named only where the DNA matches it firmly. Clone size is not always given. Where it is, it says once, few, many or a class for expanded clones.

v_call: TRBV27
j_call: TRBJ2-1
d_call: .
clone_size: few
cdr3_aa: CASSFRGRTYNEQFF
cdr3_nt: TGTGCCAGCAGTTTCCGGGGAAGGACCTACAATGAGCAGTTCTTC

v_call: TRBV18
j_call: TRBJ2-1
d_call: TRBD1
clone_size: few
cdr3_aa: CASSAQGNNEQFF
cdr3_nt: TGTGCCAGCTCTGCACAGGGGAACAATGAGCAGTTCTTC

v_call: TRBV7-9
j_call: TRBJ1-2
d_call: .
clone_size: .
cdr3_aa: CASSPYVTDYGYTF
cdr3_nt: TGTGCCAGCAGCCCTTACGTAACCGACTATGGCTACACCTTC

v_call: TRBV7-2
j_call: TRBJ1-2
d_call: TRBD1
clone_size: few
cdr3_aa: CASSAQNTGTGGGGYTF
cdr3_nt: TGTGCCAGCAGCGCACAGAATACCGGGACAGGGGGGGGTGGCTACACCTTC

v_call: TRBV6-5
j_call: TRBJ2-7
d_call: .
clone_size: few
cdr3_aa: CASSDSTQNAGLSYEQYF
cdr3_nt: TGTGCCAGCAGTGACTCTACTCAAAACGCCGGGCTTTCCTACGAGCAGTACTTC

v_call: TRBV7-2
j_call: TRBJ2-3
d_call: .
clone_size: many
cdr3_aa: CASSLVPGSSTDTQYF
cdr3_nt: TGTGCCAGCAGCTTAGTACCGGGGAGCAGCACAGATACGCAGTATTTT

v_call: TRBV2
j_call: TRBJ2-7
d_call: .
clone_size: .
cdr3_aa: CASSGGRLSYEQYF
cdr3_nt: TGTGCCAGCAGTGGGGGGAGGCTTTCCTACGAGCAGTACTTC

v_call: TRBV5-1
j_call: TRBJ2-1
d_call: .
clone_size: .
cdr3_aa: CASSPEGGASYNEQFF
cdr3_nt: TGCGCCAGCAGTCCAGAGGGGGGTGCTTCCTACAATGAGCAGTTCTTC

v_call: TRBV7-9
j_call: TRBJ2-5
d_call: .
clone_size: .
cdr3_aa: CASSLDGPRGETQYF
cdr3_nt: TGTGCCAGCAGCTTGGATGGGCCGAGGGGAGAGACCCAGTACTTC

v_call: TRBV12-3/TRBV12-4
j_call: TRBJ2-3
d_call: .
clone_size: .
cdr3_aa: CASSLVEAWDTQYF
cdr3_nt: TGTGCCAGCAGTTTAGTGGAAGCGTGGGATACGCAGTATTTT

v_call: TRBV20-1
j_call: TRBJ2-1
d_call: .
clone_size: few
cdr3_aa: CSASRDSNSYNEQFF
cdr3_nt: TGCAGTGCTAGCCGGGACTCCAACTCCTACAATGAGCAGTTCTTC

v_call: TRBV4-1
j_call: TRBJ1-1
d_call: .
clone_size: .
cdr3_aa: CASSQGGTRGTEAFF
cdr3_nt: TGCGCCAGCAGCCAAGGGGGGACGAGGGGCACTGAAGCTTTCTTT

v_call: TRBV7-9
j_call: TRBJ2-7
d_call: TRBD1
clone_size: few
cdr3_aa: CASSLAGTGSIEQYF
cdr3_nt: TGTGCCAGCAGCTTAGCAGGGACAGGGAGTATCGAGCAGTACTTC

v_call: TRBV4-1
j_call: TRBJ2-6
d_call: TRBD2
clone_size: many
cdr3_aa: CASSQSSGRASGANVLTF
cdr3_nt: TGCGCCAGCAGCCAAAGTAGCGGGAGGGCCTCTGGGGCCAACGTCCTGACTTTC

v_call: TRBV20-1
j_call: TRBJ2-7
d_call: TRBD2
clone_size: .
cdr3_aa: CSARTSGGDHEQYF
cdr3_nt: TGCAGTGCTAGGACTAGCGGGGGGGACCACGAGCAGTACTTC

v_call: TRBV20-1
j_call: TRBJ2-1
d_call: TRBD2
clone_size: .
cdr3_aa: CSAKGLAADEQFF
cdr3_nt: TGCAGTGCTAAGGGACTAGCCGCCGATGAGCAGTTCTTC

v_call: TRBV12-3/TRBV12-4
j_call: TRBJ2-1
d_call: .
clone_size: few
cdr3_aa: CASRFGGRIYNEQFF
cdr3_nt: TGTGCCAGCAGATTCGGAGGCAGGATTTACAATGAGCAGTTCTTC

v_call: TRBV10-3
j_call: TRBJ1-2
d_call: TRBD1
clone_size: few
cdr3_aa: CAIMPEGAYGYTF
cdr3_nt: TGTGCCATCATGCCGGAGGGGGCCTATGGCTACACCTTC

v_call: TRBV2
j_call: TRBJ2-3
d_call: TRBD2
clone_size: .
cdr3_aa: CASRVAGGNTDTQYF
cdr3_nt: TGTGCCAGCAGGGTAGCGGGGGGGAACACAGATACGCAGTATTTT

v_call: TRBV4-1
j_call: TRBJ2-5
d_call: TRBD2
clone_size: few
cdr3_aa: CASSQDLLADSQETQYF
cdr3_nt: TGCGCCAGCAGCCAAGATTTGCTAGCGGACTCCCAAGAGACCCAGTACTTC

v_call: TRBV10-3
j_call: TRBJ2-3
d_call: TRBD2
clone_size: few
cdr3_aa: CSISVERETDTQYF
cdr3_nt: TGTTCCATCAGTGTCGAGCGGGAGACAGATACGCAGTATTTT

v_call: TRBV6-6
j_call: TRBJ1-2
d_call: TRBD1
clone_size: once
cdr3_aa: CASSSRDRRPGYGYTF
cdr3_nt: TGTGCCAGCAGTTCCCGGGACAGACGACCGGGGTATGGCTACACCTTC

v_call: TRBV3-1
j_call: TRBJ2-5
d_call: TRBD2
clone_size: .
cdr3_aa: CASSLSSGGRQETQYF
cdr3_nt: TGTGCCAGCAGCCTCTCTAGCGGGGGCCGCCAAGAGACCCAGTACTTC

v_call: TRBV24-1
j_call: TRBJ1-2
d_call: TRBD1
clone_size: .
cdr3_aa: CATSPRGRGYTF
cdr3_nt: TGTGCCACCAGTCCAAGGGGGCGAGGCTACACCTTC

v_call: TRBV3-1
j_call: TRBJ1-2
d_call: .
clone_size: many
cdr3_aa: CASSQDNTAVSCTF
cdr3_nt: TGTGCCAGCAGCCAAGATAACACAGCAGTGTCGTGCACCTTC

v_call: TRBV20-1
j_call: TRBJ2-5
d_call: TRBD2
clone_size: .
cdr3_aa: CSAAPAGVQETQYF
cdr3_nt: TGCAGTGCAGCCCCGGCGGGGGTCCAAGAGACCCAGTACTTC

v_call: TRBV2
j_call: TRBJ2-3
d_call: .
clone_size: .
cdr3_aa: CASSDVTEDTQYF
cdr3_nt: TGTGCCAGCAGCGACGTGACGGAAGATACGCAGTATTTT

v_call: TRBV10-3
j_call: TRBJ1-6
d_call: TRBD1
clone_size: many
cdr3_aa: CAISPDRSDSPLHF
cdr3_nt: TGTGCCATCAGCCCGGACAGGTCCGATTCACCCCTCCACTTT

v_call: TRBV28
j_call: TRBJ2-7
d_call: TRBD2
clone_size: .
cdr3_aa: CASSLGLAGPKTYEQYF
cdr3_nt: TGTGCCAGCAGTTTAGGTCTAGCGGGACCTAAGACCTACGAGCAGTACTTC

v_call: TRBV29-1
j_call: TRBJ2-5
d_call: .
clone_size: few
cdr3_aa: CSGSYGGQETQYF
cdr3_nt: TGCAGCGGTTCCTATGGGGGCCAAGAGACCCAGTACTTC

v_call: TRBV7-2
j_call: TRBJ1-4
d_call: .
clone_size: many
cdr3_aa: CASSLEGGRRGKLFF
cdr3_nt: TGTGCCAGCAGCTTAGAGGGGGGTAGGAGGGGAAAACTGTTTTTT

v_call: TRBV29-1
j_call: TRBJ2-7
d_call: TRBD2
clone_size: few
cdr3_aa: CSVSGTSGTAVGYEQYF
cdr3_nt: TGCAGCGTTTCCGGGACTAGCGGGACTGCAGTCGGATACGAGCAGTACTTC

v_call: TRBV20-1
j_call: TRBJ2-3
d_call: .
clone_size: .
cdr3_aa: CSARDRRVNTDTQYF
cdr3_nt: TGCAGTGCTAGAGATAGACGGGTTAACACAGATACGCAGTATTTT

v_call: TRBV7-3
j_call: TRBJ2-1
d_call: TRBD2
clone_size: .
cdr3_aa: CASSLRRSTGGSLSNEQFF
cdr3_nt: TGTGCCAGCAGCTTAAGGCGTTCCACGGGCGGGAGCTTAAGCAATGAGCAGTTCTTC

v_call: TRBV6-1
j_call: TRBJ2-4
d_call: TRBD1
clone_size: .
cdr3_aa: CASSVGQGAKNIQYF
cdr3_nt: TGTGCCAGCAGCGTGGGACAGGGGGCCAAAAACATTCAGTACTTC

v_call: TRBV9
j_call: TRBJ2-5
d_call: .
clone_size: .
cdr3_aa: CASSVAGGIQETQYF
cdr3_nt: TGTGCCAGCAGCGTAGCTGGGGGGATCCAAGAGACCCAGTACTTC

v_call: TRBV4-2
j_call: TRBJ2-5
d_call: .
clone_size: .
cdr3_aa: CASSQAWGASETQYF
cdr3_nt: TGTGCCAGCAGCCAGGCCTGGGGGGCCTCAGAGACCCAGTACTTC

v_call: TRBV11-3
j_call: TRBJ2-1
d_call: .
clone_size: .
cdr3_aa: CASSLMDGNEQFF
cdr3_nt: TGTGCCAGCAGCCTCATGGATGGCAATGAGCAGTTCTTC

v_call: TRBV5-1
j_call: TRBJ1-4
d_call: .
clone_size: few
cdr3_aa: CATRDGLNEKLFF
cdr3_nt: TGCGCCACTCGAGACGGCCTTAATGAAAAACTGTTTTTT

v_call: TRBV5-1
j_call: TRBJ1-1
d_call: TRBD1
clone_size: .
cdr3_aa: CASSGQGSGDTEAFF
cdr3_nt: TGCGCCAGCAGCGGACAGGGGAGCGGGGACACTGAAGCTTTCTTT

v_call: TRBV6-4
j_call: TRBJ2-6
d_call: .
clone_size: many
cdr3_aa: CASSVPSGANVLTF
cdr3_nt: TGTGCCAGCAGTGTGCCATCTGGGGCCAACGTCCTGACTTTC

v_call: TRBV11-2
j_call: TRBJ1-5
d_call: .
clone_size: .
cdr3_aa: CASSLTSPQPQHF
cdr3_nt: TGTGCCAGCAGCTTAACCAGTCCTCAGCCCCAGCATTTT